Sequencing of this TCR beta chain was carried out in a study of blood T cell repertoires in COVID-19. About the research overall: Samples came from the United States, Italy and Spain, spanning acute and convalescent COVID-19.

Germline CDR1 is MNHEY and CDR2 is SVGAGI. With 8 bases clipped from V and 5 bases from J, the junction kept 4 bases outside the gene matches. The CDR3 spans 13 residues. Profiling relied on immunoSEQ multiplex PCR, and the TCRdb table lists in-frame clones only, not all of them. The sample consists of roughly 90,000 clones, around four fifths of them appearing once. The chain links TRBV6-5 to TRBJ1-1; 11 nucleotides line up with TRBD1. Sequencing was carried out using peripheral blood. The TCR was taken from a woman aged 65 to 85 with acute or convalescent COVID-19. The CDR3 sequence is CASRTGGRTEAFF. In DNA, the CDR3 is TGTGCCAGCCGGACAGGGGGCAGGACTGAAGCTTTCTTT.